The next 10 T cell receptor beta chains were all read from a single sample in a study of cytotoxic CD8 clonotypes in ibrutinib-treated CLL. The protocol was immunoSEQ multiplex PCR, while the TCRdb copy is restricted to in-frame clones and leaves out a portion. The sample carries roughly 200,000 clones, more than 65% recorded once. Sequences were derived from PBMCs, sampled after 12 months of ibrutinib treatment. These receptors came from a human donor with chronic lymphocytic leukemia.

V gene TRBV11-2 combines with J gene TRBJ2-7; either TRBD1 or TRBD2 may fit D (5 bases each). Germline V gene data show CDR1 as SGHAT and CDR2 as FQNNGV. This CDR3 comprises 15 residues. V was cut by 3 bases and J by 2 bases, with 14 bases left in between. The CDR3 DNA follows: TGTGCCAGCAGCTTGGGGACGGCTGAGACCTACGAGCAGTACTTC. It translates to CASSLGTAETYEQYF.

This chain connects TRBV27 to TRBJ1-1; D not resolved. Trimming removed 4 bases from V and 0 bases from J, with 6 bases in between. Looked up from germline, CDR1 is MNHEY and CDR2 is SMNVEV (reference sequence). The CDR3 length is 13 residues. CDR3 loop: CASSYRMNTEAFF. The DNA for the CDR3 is TGTGCCAGCAGTTATCGGATGAACACTGAAGCTTTCTTT.

The sample holds a few counts of this clone. The chain has TRBV4-1 and TRBJ1-1; D perhaps matches TRBD1 (5 bases). CDR1 and CDR2 (germline): MGHRA, YSYEKL. The CDR3 has 16 amino acids. The V end was cut by 4 bases, the J end by 0 bases, with 15 bases between. CDR3 nucleotides: TGCGCCAGCAGCCGGGGACTAGCGGACGTGAACACTGAAGCTTTCTTT. This encodes CASSRGLADVNTEAFF.

V is TRBV5-1 and J is TRBJ2-3; 10 nucleotides align to TRBD2. V dropped 0 bases and J dropped 3; count of bases not matched to a gene: 1. There are 15 residues in the CDR3. The germline CDR1 and CDR2 sequences are SGHRS and YFSETQ. CDR3 nucleotide sequence: TGCGCCAGCAGCTTGGAGCGGGAGGGGACAGATACGCAGTATTTT. Residues: CASSLEREGTDTQYF.

CDR3 in DNA: TGCGCCAGCAGCTTGGGTCAGTATAATTCACCCCTCCACTTT. Its translation is CASSLGQYNSPLHF. The rearrangement uses TRBV5-1 and TRBJ1-6, with D hard to call. The CDR3 runs 14 residues. Trimming took 0 bases from V and 4 from J, leaving 5 bases between them. Germline CDR1 and CDR2: SGHRS and YFSETQ. The whole variable domain, filled in from reference TRBV5-1 and TRBJ1-6, reads KAGVTQTPRYLIKTRGQQVTLSCSPISGHRSVSWYQQTPGQGLQFLFEYFSETQRNKGNFPGRFSGRQFSNSRSEMNVSTLELGDSALYLCASSLGQYNSPLHFGNGTRLTVT.

The chain is built from TRBV6-6 and TRBJ2-1; no definite D call. Trimming shortened V by 5 bases and J by 7 bases, and 6 bases separated the two germline ends. The CDR3 extends over 11 amino acids. Germline V lookup: CDR1 MNHNY, CDR2 SVGAGI (reference sequence). The CDR3 DNA is TGTGCCAGCAGTACTAATAATGAGCAGTTCTTC. It specifies CASSTNNEQFF.

This sequence joins TRBV28 and TRBJ2-3; 7 bases match TRBD2. V trimming: 4 bases; J trimming: 4 bases; junction bases outside the gene matches: 11. Germline assignment: CDR1 MDHEN and CDR2 SYDVKM. The CDR3 runs to 16 residues. The CDR3 bases are TGTGCCAGCAGTTCTCCCTTGGGGGAGGGATCAGATACGCAGTATTTT. Translation: CASSSPLGEGSDTQYF.

V is TRBV7-2 and J is TRBJ2-1; D perhaps matches TRBD2 (6 bases). This CDR3 has 15 residues. V lost 5 bases and J 2 bases, leaving 13 bases between the germline ends. Germline CDR1 is SGHTA and CDR2 is FQGNSA. The CDR3 spells CASSPSGAPYNEQFF. The CDR3 DNA follows: TGTGCCAGCAGCCCTTCGGGAGCCCCCTACAATGAGCAGTTCTTC.

The rearrangement uses TRBV6-1 and TRBJ2-7; D may be TRBD2 (6 bases). The ends were cut back, 7 bases at V and 6 bases at J, with 13 bases in the middle. This CDR3 region has 12 residues. Germline CDR1 and CDR2: MNHNS and SASEGT. The DNA for the CDR3 is TGTGCCAGCATGGGGGTGGGGGGCGAGCAGTACTTC. Its protein product is CASMGVGGEQYF.

This clone was observed a few times. The rearrangement joins TRBV28 to TRBJ2-1; 7 bases are a match to TRBD1. CDR3 length: 13 amino acids. Germline CDR1 and CDR2: MDHEN and SYDVKM. Trimming took 10 bases from V and 4 from J; bases not matched to a gene: 7. The CDR3 sequence is CATEGTEYNEQFF. The CDR3 DNA reads as TGTGCCACTGAAGGGACAGAATACAATGAGCAGTTCTTC.